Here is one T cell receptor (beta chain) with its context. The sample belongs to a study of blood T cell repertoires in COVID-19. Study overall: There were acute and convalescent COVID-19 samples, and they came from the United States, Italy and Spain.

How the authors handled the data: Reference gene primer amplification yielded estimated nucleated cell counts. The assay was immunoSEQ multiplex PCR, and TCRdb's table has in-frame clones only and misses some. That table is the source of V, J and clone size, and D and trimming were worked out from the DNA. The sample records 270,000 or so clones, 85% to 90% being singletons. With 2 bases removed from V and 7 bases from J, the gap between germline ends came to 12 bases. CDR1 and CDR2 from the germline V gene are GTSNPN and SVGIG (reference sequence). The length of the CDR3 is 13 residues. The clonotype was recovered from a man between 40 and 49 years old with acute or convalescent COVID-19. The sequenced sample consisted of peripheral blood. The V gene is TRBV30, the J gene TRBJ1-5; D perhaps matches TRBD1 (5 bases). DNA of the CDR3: TGTGCCTGGAGTCCCGGGGGTCGACAGCCCCAGCATTTT. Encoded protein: CAWSPGGRQPQHF.